This T cell receptor beta chain emerged from a study of T cell responses to AZD1222 COVID-19 vaccine. Some clones are missing from TCRdb's copy, which holds only in-frame ones; the method was immunoSEQ multiplex PCR. The sample includes around 99,000 clones, approximately 89% of them seen just once. This CDR3 spans 16 amino acids. CDR1 LGHNA and CDR2 YNFKEQ come from the germline V gene. V was pared by 4 bases and J by 3 bases, with 11 bases of the junction left unmatched. The sample in question was peripheral blood, obtained 28 days after the second AZD1222 dose. The receptor's source is an adult who received the AZD1222 COVID-19 vaccine. The genes are TRBV4-2 and TRBJ2-7, with 8 bases aligning to TRBD2. For the CDR3, the DNA is TGTGCCAGCAGCCTGGGGTTTGCGACTAGCGACTACGAGCAGTACTTC. Protein product: CASSLGFATSDYEQYF.